This T cell receptor (beta chain) was recorded in a study of blood T cell repertoires in COVID-19. As for the study in general: PBMCs, B-cell-depleted T cells, or T cells were the source of the cDNA or gDNA that made up the material.

This clone was counted a few times. The V and J ends lost 7 bases and 9 bases, in that order; junction bases with no gene match: 7. Germline V gene sequence: CDR1 LNHDA, CDR2 SQIVND (reference sequence). The CDR3 has 14 amino acids. Per the original methods: Amplifying reference gene primers gave estimates of nucleated cell counts. Repertoires were generated with immunoSEQ multiplex PCR, while TCRdb's copy carries only in-frame clones and drops some. V and J calls and clone size follow that table, whereas D and trimming were derived from the DNA. The sample yields approximately 120,000 clones, 74% seen once.

The chain recombines TRBV19 with TRBJ1-6; TRBD1 aligns across 9 bases. This sequence was found in a man aged 55 to 69 with acute or convalescent COVID-19. Specimen: peripheral blood. The CDR3 loop is CASNSGTGTSPLHF. CDR3 coding DNA: TGTGCCAGTAATTCCGGGACAGGGACTTCACCCCTCCACTTT.